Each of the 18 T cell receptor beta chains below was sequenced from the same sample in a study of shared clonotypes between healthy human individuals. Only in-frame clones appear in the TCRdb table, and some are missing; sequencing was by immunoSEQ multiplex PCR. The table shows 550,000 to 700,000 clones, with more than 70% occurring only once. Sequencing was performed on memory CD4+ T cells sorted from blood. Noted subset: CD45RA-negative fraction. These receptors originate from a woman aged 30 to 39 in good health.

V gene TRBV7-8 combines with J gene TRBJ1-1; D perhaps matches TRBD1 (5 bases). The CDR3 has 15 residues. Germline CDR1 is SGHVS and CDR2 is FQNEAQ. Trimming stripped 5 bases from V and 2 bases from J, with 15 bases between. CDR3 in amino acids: CASSPRVGENTEAFF. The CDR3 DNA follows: TGTGCCAGCAGCCCCAGGGTCGGTGAAAACACTGAAGCTTTCTTT.

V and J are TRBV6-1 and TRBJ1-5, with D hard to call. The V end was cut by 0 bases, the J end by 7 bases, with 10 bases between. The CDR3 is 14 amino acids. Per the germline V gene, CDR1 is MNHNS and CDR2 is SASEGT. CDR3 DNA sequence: TGTGCCAGCAGTGAAGCGGCTCACATCCAGCCCCAGCATTTT. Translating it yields CASSEAAHIQPQHF.

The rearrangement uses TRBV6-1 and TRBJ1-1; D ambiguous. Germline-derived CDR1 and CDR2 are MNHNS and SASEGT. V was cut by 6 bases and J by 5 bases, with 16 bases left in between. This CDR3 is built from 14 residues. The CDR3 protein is CASRMTDYVTEAFF. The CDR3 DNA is TGTGCCAGCAGGATGACCGATTATGTGACTGAAGCTTTCTTT.

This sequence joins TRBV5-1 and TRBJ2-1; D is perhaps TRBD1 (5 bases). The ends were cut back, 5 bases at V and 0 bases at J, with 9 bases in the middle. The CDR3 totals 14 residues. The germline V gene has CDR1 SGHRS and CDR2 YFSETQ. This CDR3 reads CASRQGYSYNEQFF. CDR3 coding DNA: TGCGCCAGCAGGCAGGGTTACTCCTACAATGAGCAGTTCTTC.

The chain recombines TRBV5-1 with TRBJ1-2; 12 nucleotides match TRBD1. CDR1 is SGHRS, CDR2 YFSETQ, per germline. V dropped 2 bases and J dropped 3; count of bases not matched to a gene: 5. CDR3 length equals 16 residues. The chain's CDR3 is CASSFGTGGADYGYTF. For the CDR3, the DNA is TGCGCCAGCAGCTTTGGGACAGGGGGCGCGGACTATGGCTACACCTTC.

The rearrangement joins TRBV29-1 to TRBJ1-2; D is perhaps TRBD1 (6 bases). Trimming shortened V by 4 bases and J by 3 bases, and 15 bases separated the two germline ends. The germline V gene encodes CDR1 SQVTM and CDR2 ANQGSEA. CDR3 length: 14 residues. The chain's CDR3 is CSVGLTGYDYGYTF. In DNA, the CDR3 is TGCAGCGTTGGGTTAACAGGGTACGACTATGGCTACACCTTC.

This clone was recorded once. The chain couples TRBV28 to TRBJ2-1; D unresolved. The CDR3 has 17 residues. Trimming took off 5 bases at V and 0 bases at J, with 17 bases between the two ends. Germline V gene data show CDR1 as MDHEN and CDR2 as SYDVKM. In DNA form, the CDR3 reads TGTGCCAGCAGTCCCACTTTCCCAGTTTTCTCCTACAATGAGCAGTTCTTC. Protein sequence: CASSPTFPVFSYNEQFF.

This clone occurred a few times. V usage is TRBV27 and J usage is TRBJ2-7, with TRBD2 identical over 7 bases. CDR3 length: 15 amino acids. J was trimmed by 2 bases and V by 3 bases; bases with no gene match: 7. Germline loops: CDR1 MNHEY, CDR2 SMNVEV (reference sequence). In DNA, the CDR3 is TGTGCCAGCAGTTTTGGCTCCGCGGGAGCCTACGAGCAGTACTTC. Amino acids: CASSFGSAGAYEQYF.

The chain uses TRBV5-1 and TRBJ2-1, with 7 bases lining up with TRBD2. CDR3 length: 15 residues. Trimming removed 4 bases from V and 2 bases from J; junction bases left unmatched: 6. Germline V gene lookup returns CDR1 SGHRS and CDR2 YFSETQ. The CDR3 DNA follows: TGCGCCAGCAGCGCCTCTAGCGGAGCCTACAATGAGCAGTTCTTC. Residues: CASSASSGAYNEQFF.

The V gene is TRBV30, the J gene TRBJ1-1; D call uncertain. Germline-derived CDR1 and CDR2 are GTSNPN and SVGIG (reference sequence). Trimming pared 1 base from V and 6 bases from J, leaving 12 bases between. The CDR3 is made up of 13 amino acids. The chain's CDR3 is CAWSAPRRAEAFF. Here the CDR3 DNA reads TGTGCCTGGAGTGCCCCAAGAAGGGCTGAAGCTTTCTTT.

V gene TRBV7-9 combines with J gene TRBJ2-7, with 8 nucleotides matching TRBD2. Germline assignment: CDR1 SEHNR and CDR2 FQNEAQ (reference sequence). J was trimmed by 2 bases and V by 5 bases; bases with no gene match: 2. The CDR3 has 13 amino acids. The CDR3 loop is CASSTSGTYEQYF. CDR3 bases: TGTGCCAGCAGCACTAGCGGAACCTACGAGCAGTACTTC.

CDR3 residues: CASINRGLGKLFF. The CDR3 DNA reads as TGTGCCAGCATAAACAGGGGGTTGGGAAAACTGTTTTTT. The chain uses TRBV2 and TRBJ1-4; 8 positions agree with TRBD1. The junction had 8 bases not matched to a gene; V was cut back by 7 bases and J by 10 bases. From germline, CDR1 is SNHLY and CDR2 FYNNEI. The CDR3 consists of 13 residues.

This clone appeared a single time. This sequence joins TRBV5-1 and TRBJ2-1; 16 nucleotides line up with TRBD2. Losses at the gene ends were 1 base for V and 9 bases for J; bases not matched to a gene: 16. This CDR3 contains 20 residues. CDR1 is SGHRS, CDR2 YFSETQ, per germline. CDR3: CASSLTASGLAGGPTGEQFF. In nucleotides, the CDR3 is TGCGCCAGCAGCTTGACAGCATCGGGACTAGCGGGAGGGCCAACAGGTGAGCAGTTCTTC.

The DNA for the CDR3 is TGTGCCAGTAATCCTAGGGACAGGAACACTGAAGCTTTCTTT. This encodes CASNPRDRNTEAFF. This chain connects TRBV19 to TRBJ1-1; the match to TRBD1 covers 7 bases. This CDR3 is built from 14 residues. Germline V gene data show CDR1 as LNHDA and CDR2 as SQIVND (reference sequence). The trim removed 7 bases at V and 1 base at J, leaving 6 bases unmatched.

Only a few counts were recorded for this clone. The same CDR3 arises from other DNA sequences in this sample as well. CDR3 amino acids: CASSVASGTEAFF. CDR3 DNA sequence: TGTGCCAGCAGCGTAGCGTCGGGCACTGAAGCTTTCTTT. The chain employs TRBV9 and TRBJ1-1, with D uncertain. V was pared by 0 bases and J by 4 bases, with 7 bases between. CDR1 is SGDLS, CDR2 YYNGEE, per germline. CDR3 length equals 13 residues.

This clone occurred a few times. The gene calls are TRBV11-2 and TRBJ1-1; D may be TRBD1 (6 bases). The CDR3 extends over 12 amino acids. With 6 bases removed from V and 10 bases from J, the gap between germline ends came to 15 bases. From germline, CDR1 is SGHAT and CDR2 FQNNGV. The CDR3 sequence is CASRHAGGSAFF. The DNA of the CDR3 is TGTGCCAGCAGACACGCGGGGGGCTCAGCTTTCTTT.

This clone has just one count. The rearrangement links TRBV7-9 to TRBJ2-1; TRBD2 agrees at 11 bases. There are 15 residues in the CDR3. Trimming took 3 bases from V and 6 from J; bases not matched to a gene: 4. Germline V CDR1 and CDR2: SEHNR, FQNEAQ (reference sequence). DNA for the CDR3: TGTGCCAGCAGCTTCTTAGCGGGAGGGGTCAATGAGCAGTTCTTC. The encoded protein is CASSFLAGGVNEQFF.

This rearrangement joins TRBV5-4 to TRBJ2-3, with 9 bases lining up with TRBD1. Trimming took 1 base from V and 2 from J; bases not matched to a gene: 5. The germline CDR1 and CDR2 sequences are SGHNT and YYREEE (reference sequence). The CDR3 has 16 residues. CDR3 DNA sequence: TGTGCCAGCAGCTTGTGGGGACAGGGCACCACAGATACGCAGTATTTT. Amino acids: CASSLWGQGTTDTQYF.